This TCR beta chain was sequenced in a study of beta chain features in type 1 diabetes. Turning to the study itself: Summed over all samples, the examined sorted cells came to 100 million to 130 million. Whole-study results and caveats: Short templates might get an advantage during PCR, and this would be equal in patients and controls. Moderate yet significant TCRB CDR3 shortening was seen in Type 1 diabetes patients in all four CD4+ subsets.

cDNA synthesis used the whole RNA isolate, giving expressed TCRB sequences. Data came from immunoSEQ multiplex PCR; TCRdb stores just in-frame clones and leaves some out. This sample yields approximately 260,000 clones, of which approximately 24% are seen a single time; about 0.012% belongs to the top ten. J lost 3 bases, V lost 2 bases, and 7 bases had no gene match. This CDR3 is 16 amino acids long. Germline lookup yields CDR1 GTSNPN and CDR2 SVGIG (reference sequence). To note about this clone: Its target is unknown.

Researchers reported sorting CD4+ naive, central memory, regulatory and stem cell-like memory cells via CD45RO/CCR7/CD25/CD127/CD95/CD27. Source material: naive CD4+ T cells from blood. The clonotype originates from a woman between 25 and 40 years old with type 1 diabetes. The rearrangement links TRBV30 to TRBJ1-4, with 9 bases identical to TRBD1. Written as DNA, the CDR3 is TGTGCCTGGAGTCCGACACAGGGGGCACCTAATGAAAAACTGTTTTTT. Amino acids: CAWSPTQGAPNEKLFF.